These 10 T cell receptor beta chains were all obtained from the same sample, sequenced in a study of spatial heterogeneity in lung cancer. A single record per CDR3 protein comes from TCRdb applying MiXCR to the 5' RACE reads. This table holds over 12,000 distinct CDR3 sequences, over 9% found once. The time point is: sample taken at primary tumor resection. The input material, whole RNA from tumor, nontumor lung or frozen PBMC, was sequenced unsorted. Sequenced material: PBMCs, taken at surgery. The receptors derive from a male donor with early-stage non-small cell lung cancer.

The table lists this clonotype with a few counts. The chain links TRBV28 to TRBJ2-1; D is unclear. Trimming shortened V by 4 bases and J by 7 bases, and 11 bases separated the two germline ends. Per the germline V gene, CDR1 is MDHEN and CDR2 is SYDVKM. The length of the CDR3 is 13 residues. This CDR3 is CASSSFDPNEQFF. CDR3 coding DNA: TGTGCCAGCAGTTCATTCGACCCTAATGAGCAGTTCTTC.

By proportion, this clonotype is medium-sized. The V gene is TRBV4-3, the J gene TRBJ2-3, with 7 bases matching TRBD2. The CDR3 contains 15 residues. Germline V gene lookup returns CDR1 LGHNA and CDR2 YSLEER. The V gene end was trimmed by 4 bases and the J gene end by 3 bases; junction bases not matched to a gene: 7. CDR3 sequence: CASSPSAGTTDTQYF. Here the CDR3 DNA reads TGCGCCAGCAGCCCCTCAGCGGGAACAACAGATACGCAGTATTTT.

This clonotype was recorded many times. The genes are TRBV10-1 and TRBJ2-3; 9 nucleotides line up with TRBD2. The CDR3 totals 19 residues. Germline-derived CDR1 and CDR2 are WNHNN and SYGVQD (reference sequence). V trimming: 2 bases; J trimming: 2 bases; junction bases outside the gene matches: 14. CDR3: CASSENPPGAGGLTDTQYF. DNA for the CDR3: TGCGCCAGCAGTGAGAACCCCCCGGGAGCGGGAGGCCTCACAGATACGCAGTATTTT.

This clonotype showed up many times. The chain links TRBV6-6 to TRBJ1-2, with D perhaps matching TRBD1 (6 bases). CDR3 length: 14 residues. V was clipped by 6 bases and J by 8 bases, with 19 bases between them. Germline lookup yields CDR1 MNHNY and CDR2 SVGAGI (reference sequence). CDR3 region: CASSYQGTPPGYTF. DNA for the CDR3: TGTGCCAGCAGCTATCAGGGGACCCCACCGGGCTACACCTTC.

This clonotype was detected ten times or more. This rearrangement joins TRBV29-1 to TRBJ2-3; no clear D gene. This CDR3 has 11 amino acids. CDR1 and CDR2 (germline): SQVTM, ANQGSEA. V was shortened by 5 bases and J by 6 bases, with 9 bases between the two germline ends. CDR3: CSVQSYDTQYF. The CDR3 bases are TGCAGCGTTCAATCATACGATACGCAGTATTTT.

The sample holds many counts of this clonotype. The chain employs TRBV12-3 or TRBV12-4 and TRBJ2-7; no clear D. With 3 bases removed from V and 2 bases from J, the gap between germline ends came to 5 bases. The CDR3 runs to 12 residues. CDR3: CASSFQPYEQYF. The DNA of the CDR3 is TGTGCCAGCAGTTTTCAACCCTACGAGCAGTACTTC.

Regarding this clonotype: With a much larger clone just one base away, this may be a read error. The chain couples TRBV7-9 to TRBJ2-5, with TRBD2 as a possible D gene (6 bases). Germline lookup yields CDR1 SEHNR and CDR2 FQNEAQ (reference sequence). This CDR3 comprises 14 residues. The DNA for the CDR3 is TGTGTCAGCAGCGTGGGACTTTCGCCCGAGACCCAGTACTTC. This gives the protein CVSSVGLSPETQYF.

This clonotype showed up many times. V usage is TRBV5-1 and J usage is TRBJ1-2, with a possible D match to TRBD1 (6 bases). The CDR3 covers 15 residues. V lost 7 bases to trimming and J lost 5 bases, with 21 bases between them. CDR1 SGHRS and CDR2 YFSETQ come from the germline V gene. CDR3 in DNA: TGCGCCAGCGGGCAACGGGACACCGGTCTATATGGCTACACCTTC. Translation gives CASGQRDTGLYGYTF.

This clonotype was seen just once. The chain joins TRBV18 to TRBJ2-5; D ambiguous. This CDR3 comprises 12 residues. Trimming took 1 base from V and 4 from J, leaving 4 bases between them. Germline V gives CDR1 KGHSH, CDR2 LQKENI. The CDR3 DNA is TGTGCCAGCTCACCACGGAGAGAGACCCAGTACTTC. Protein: CASSPRRETQYF.

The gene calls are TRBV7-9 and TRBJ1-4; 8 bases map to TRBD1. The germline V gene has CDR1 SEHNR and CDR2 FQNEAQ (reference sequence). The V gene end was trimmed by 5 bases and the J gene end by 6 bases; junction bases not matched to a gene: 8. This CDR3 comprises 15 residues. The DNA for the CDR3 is TGTGCCAGCAGCCCCCGGACAGGGAGGGATGAAAAACTGTTTTTT. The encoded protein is CASSPRTGRDEKLFF.